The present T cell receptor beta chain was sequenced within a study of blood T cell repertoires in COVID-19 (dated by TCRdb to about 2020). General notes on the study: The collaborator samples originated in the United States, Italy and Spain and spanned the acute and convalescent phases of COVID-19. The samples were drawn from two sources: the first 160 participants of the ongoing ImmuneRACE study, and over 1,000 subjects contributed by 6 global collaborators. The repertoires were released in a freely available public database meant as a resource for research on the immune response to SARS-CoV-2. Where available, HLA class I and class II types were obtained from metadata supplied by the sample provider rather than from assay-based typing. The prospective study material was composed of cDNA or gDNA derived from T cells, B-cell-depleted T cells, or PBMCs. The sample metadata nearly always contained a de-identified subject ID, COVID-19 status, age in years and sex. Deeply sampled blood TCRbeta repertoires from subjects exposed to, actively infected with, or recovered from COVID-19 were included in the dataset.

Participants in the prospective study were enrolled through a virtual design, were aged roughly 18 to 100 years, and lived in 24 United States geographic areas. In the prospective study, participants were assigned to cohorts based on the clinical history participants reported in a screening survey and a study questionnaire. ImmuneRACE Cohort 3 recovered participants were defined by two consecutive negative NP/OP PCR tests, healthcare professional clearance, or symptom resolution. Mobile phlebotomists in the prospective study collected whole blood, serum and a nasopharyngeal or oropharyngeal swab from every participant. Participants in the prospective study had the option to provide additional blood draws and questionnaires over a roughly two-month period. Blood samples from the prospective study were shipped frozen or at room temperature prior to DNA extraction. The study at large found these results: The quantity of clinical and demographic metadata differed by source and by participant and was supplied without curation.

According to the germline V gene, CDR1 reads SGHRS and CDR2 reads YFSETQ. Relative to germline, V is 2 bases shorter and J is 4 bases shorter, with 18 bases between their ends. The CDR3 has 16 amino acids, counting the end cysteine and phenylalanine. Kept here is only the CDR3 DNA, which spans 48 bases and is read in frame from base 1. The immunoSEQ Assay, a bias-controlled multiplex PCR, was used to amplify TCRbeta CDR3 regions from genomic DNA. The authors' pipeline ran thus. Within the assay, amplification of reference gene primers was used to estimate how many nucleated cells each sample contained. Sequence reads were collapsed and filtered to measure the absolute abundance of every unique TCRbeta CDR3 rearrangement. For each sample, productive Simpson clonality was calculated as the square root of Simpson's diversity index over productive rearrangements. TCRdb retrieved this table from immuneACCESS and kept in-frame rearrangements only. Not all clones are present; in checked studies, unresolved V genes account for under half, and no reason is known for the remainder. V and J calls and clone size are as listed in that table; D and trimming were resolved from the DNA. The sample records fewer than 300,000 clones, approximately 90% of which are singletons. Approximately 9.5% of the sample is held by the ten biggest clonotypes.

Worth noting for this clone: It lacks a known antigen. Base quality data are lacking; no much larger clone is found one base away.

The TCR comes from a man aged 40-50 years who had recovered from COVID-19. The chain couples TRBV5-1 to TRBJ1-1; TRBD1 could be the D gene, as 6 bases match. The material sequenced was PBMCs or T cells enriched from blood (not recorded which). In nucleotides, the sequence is TGCGCCAGCAGCTTACGCGTACCGGACAGTAGCACTGAAGCTTTCTTT. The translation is CASSLRVPDSSTEAFF. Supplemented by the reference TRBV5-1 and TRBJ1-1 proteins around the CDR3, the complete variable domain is KAGVTQTPRYLIKTRGQQVTLSCSPISGHRSVSWYQQTPGQGLQFLFEYFSETQRNKGNFPGRFSGRQFSNSRSEMNVSTLELGDSALYLCASSLRVPDSSTEAFFGQGTRLTVV.